Following are 17 T cell receptor beta chains from one sample sequenced in a study of shared clonotypes between healthy human individuals. Sequenced by immunoSEQ multiplex PCR; TCRdb stores in-frame clones only, minus some. The top ten clones hold around 0.15% of a sample with 2,500,000 or so clones, roughly 92% of them seen once. The specimen was naive CD4+ T cells sorted from blood. The subset denotes: CD45RA+ positively selected. The receptors were gathered from a man aged 18 to 30 in good health.

J is TRBJ1-5 and V is TRBV18; D ambiguous. From germline, CDR1 is KGHSH and CDR2 LQKENI. The CDR3 sequence is 13 residues long. The ends were cut back, 2 bases at V and 6 bases at J, with 8 bases in the middle. The CDR3 here is CASSPVETQPQHF. For the CDR3, the DNA is TGTGCCAGCTCACCAGTAGAAACTCAGCCCCAGCATTTT.

The CDR3 DNA sequence: TGTGCCAGTAGTTTGGGACAGGGAGGTAGAAGTGAAAAACTGTTTTTT. It yields the protein CASSLGQGGRSEKLFF. The rearrangement links TRBV19 to TRBJ1-4; TRBD1 aligns across 9 bases. CDR1 LNHDA and CDR2 SQIVND come from the germline V gene (reference sequence). V shed 5 bases and J 7 bases; nucleotides not matched to a gene: 11. This CDR3 region has 16 residues.

Comment on this clone: Other nucleotide sequences from this sample produce the same CDR3. The chain links TRBV9 to TRBJ2-3; D is ambiguous. V lost 4 bases and J lost 0, with 9 bases in between. The CDR3 consists of 14 residues. CDR1 SGDLS and CDR2 YYNGEE come from the germline V gene. This chain's CDR3 is CASSPGHSTDTQYF. CDR3 DNA sequence: TGTGCCAGCAGCCCCGGGCATAGCACAGATACGCAGTATTTT.

The rearrangement joins TRBV6-6 to TRBJ2-2; D gene uncertain. Germline assignment: CDR1 MNHNY and CDR2 SVGAGI (reference sequence). V lost 6 bases and J 5 bases, leaving 10 bases between the germline ends. This CDR3 is 13 amino acids long. In DNA form, the CDR3 reads TGTGCCAGCAGGGAAAGGGAAACCGGGGAGCTGTTTTTT. Encoded protein: CASRERETGELFF.

The chain has TRBV7-2 and TRBJ2-7; the D gene is possibly TRBD1 (5 bases). CDR3 size: 13 residues. The germline gives CDR1 SGHTA, CDR2 FQGNSA. The V gene lost 4 bases and the J gene lost 2 bases, with 9 bases spanning the gap. As DNA, the CDR3 is TGTGCCAGCAGCTCCCGACAGACCTACGAGCAGTACTTC. Protein product: CASSSRQTYEQYF.

This sequence joins TRBV6-1 and TRBJ1-2; 7 nucleotides agree with TRBD1. Germline CDR1 is MNHNS and CDR2 is SASEGT. CDR3 length equals 12 residues. V gave up 5 bases and J gave up 8 bases; unmatched junction bases: 5. This chain's CDR3 is CASSTDREGYTF. The DNA for the CDR3 is TGTGCCAGCAGTACAGACAGGGAGGGCTACACCTTC.

This chain links TRBV7-3 with TRBJ2-5; D gene uncertain. This CDR3 is built from 13 residues. Looked up from germline, CDR1 is SGHTA and CDR2 is FQGTGA. V was clipped by 5 bases and J by 7 bases, with 14 bases between them. The CDR3 region is CASSPVSFGTQYF. The CDR3 nucleotides are TGTGCCAGCAGCCCGGTCAGTTTTGGGACCCAGTACTTC.

The chain has TRBV25-1 and TRBJ2-2, with D possibly being TRBD2 (5 bases). The CDR3 extends over 13 amino acids. Germline V gene sequence: CDR1 MGHDK, CDR2 SYGVNS. V shed 1 base and J shed 6 bases, with 6 bases lying between them. CDR3 sequence reads: CASSEWGAGELFF. The CDR3 DNA sequence: TGTGCCAGCAGTGAATGGGGAGCCGGGGAGCTGTTTTTT.

Concerning this clone itself: The same CDR3 also results from other DNA sequences found in this sample. V usage is TRBV6-5 and J usage is TRBJ2-7, with D perhaps matching TRBD1 (6 bases). Trimming cost V 4 bases and J 1 base, with 14 bases left between them. Per the germline V gene, CDR1 is MNHEY and CDR2 is SVGAGI. The length of the CDR3 is 15 residues. The CDR3 reads CASSSTGLGSYEQYF. The CDR3 DNA sequence: TGTGCCAGCAGTTCCACAGGGTTAGGGTCCTACGAGCAGTACTTC.

This chain links TRBV5-1 with TRBJ2-1, with 9 bases fitting TRBD2. V trimming: 0 bases; J trimming: 7 bases; junction bases outside the gene matches: 5. CDR1 SGHRS and CDR2 YFSETQ come from the germline V gene. The CDR3 totals 15 residues. The CDR3 sequence is CASSLVVAGVNEQFF. The CDR3 region has the DNA TGCGCCAGCAGCTTGGTGGTAGCGGGAGTGAATGAGCAGTTCTTC.

The CDR3 loop is CASSQPTSGRQGNEQFF. The CDR3 coding sequence is TGCGCCAGCAGCCAACCGACTAGCGGTAGGCAGGGCAATGAGCAGTTCTTC. V gene TRBV4-1 combines with J gene TRBJ2-1; 9 bases line up with TRBD2. The V gene end was trimmed by 2 bases and the J gene end by 6 bases; junction bases not matched to a gene: 11. Germline V gives CDR1 MGHRA, CDR2 YSYEKL. There are 17 residues in the CDR3.

Worth noting for this clone: Other DNA sequences from this sample encode an identical CDR3 as well. This sequence joins TRBV19 and TRBJ2-7; the match to TRBD2 covers 13 bases. This CDR3 comprises 15 residues. The V gene's germline CDR1 is LNHDA and CDR2 SQIVND (reference sequence). With 4 bases clipped from V and 2 bases from J, the junction kept 2 bases outside the gene matches. This CDR3 reads CASSTGLAGAYEQYF. The DNA of the CDR3 is TGTGCCAGTAGTACCGGACTAGCGGGAGCCTACGAGCAGTACTTC.

Note on this clone: The junction does not match germline at one end; this may be a read error. This chain uses TRBV7-7 with TRBJ2-1; D might be TRBD2 (5 bases). CDR1 is SSHAT, CDR2 FNYEAQ, per germline (reference sequence). CDR3 size: 13 residues. The CDR3, as DNA: TGTGCTAGCAGCCGGTGGGGAGACGGTGAGCAGTTCTTC. It codes for CASSRWGDGEQFF.

The chain is built from TRBV5-6 and TRBJ1-1; D call uncertain. The CDR3 spans 13 residues. Trimming took 0 bases from V and 4 from J, leaving 7 bases between them. Germline CDR1 reads SGHDT; CDR2 reads YYEEEE. The DNA for the CDR3 is TGTGCCAGCAGCTTGGATTTCGGCACTGAAGCTTTCTTT. This encodes CASSLDFGTEAFF.

The chain uses TRBV18 and TRBJ2-4; no clear D gene. Deletions cut 2 bases from V and 6 bases from J, with 2 bases between. CDR1 is KGHSH and CDR2 is LQKENI in the germline V gene. CDR3 length equals 11 residues. The DNA for the CDR3 is TGTGCCAGCTCACCAGTAAACATTCAGTACTTC. Its translation: CASSPVNIQYF.

This chain joins TRBV5-4 and TRBJ1-2; D is ambiguous. The germline V and J ends were trimmed by 4 bases and 8 bases, with 18 bases remaining between them. CDR1 is SGHNT and CDR2 is YYREEE in the germline V gene (reference sequence). This CDR3 is built from 14 residues. The CDR3 spells CASSPNRQENGYTF. The CDR3 nucleotides read TGTGCCAGCAGCCCCAATAGGCAGGAGAACGGCTACACCTTC.

A word on this clone: This CDR3 is also generated by other DNA sequences in the sample. The genes are TRBV19 and TRBJ1-3; 8 positions match TRBD1. The CDR3 consists of 15 residues. V shed 4 bases, J shed 0 bases, and the junction held 2 bases outside the gene matches. Looked up from germline, CDR1 is LNHDA and CDR2 is SQIVND (reference sequence). CDR3 nucleotides: TGTGCCAGTAGTACTACAGGGGGCTCTGGAAACACCATATATTTT. This encodes CASSTTGGSGNTIYF. Drawing the rest from reference TRBV19 and TRBJ1-3, the complete variable domain is DGGITQSPKYLFRKEGQNVTLSCEQNLNHDAMYWYRQDPGQGLRLIYYSQIVNDFQKGDIAEGYSVSREKKESFPLTVTSAQKNPTAFYLCASSTTGGSGNTIYFGEGSWLTVV.